This T cell receptor beta chain was observed in a study of blood T cells in healthy people across ages. Study-wide context: Capture via template switching afforded approximately one barcoded beta molecule per two T cells. Findings and limits, study-wide: Per-million-T-cell TCR beta diversity fell roughly linearly with age.

CDR1 is SGHVS and CDR2 is FNYEAQ in the germline V gene. V shed 4 bases and J shed 3 bases, with 10 bases lying between them. The CDR3 runs 13 residues. Using a J-beta primer mix together with a sample-barcoded 5' primer, a second PCR was run for roughly 7 to 12 cycles. MiXCR was run by TCRdb on the 5' RACE reads, yielding one entry per CDR3 protein. The sample yields about 830,000 distinct CDR3 sequences, about 59% seen once. Comment on this clonotype: No antigen is known for it.

The donors, aged about 6 to 100, were healthy Caucasians from Russia. Each donor's blood draw was 8.5 to 10 milliliters of peripheral blood. Sequenced: blood. The TCR comes from a man younger than 40 in good health. The rearrangement joins TRBV7-6 to TRBJ2-7; D could derive from TRBD1 or TRBD2 (5 bases each). The CDR3 protein is CASSWGKGYEQYF. CDR3 in DNA: TGTGCCAGCAGCTGGGGGAAGGGCTACGAGCAGTACTTC. Drawing the rest from reference TRBV7-6 and TRBJ2-7, the complete variable domain is GAGVSQSPRYKVTKRGQDVALRCDPISGHVSLYWYRQALGQGPEFLTYFNYEAQQDKSGLPNDRFSAERPEGSISTLTIQRTEQRDSAMYRCASSWGKGYEQYFGPGTRLTVT.